The 6 T cell receptor beta chains below were found in one sample sequenced in a study of immune characterization of retroperitoneal liposarcoma. TCRdb re-analysed the PCR reads in MiXCR, keeping a single row per CDR3 protein. The sample lists over 8,000 distinct CDR3 sequences, more than 25% occurring once. The sample taken for sequencing was blood. The receptors originated from a male donor with retroperitoneal liposarcoma.

CDR3 protein: CASSPRTSGTDTQYF. The CDR3 DNA reads TGTGCCAGCAGCCCAAGGACTAGCGGCACAGATACGCAGTATTTT. This chain uses TRBV11-3 with TRBJ2-3, with TRBD2 matching over 9 bases. Germline lookup yields CDR1 SGHNT and CDR2 YENEEA. V shed 5 bases, J shed 1 base, and the junction held 4 bases outside the gene matches. This CDR3 is built from 15 residues.

The chain joins TRBV11-1 to TRBJ2-3, with 7 positions matching TRBD2. The CDR3 contains 16 residues. CDR1 is SGHAT, CDR2 FQDESV, per germline (reference sequence). J was trimmed by 1 base and V by 5 bases; bases with no gene match: 9. CDR3: CASSREESWGTDTQYF. The CDR3, as DNA: TGTGCCAGCAGCCGGGAGGAGTCCTGGGGCACAGATACGCAGTATTTT. Supplemented by reference TRBV11-1 and TRBJ2-3, the full variable domain reads EAEVAQSPRYKITEKSQAVAFWCDPISGHATLYWYRQILGQGPELLVQFQDESVVDDSQLPKDRFSAERLKGVDSTLKIQPAELGDSAMYLCASSREESWGTDTQYFGPGTRLTVL.

For the CDR3, the DNA is TGTGCCAGCAGTCGAGCTAGCGGGGGAACACCCTCACCCTCTCCCTACGAGCAGTACTTC. As protein: CASSRASGGTPSPSPYEQYF. This chain links TRBV6-6 with TRBJ2-1; 10 nucleotides line up with TRBD2. The J call is uncertain, as TRBJ2-7 better fits the DNA end. This CDR3 comprises 20 residues. Germline V gene data show CDR1 as MNHNY and CDR2 as SVGAGI (reference sequence).

This clonotype was seen a few times. A much more abundant neighbour one base away suggests this may be a read error. This chain joins TRBV7-8 and TRBJ2-1; 8 nucleotides match TRBD1. V shed 6 bases, J shed 10 bases, and the junction held 8 bases outside the gene matches. CDR1 is SGHVS, CDR2 FQNEAQ, per germline. CDR3 size: 13 residues. This chain's CDR3 is CASRHDRGYEQFF. The CDR3 nucleotides read TGTGCCAGCAGACACGACAGGGGCTACGAGCAGTTCTTC.

J is TRBJ2-1 and V is TRBV7-3, with TRBD2 matching over 12 bases. Germline loops: CDR1 SGHTA, CDR2 FQGTGA. J gave up 8 bases and V 5 bases, and 10 bases lay outside the gene matches. The CDR3 is made up of 16 amino acids. The CDR3 DNA reads as TGTGCCAGCAGCCCGACTCCGACTAGCGGGGGCTATGAGCAGTTCTTC. The encoded protein is CASSPTPTSGGYEQFF.

The chain is built from TRBV6-1 and TRBJ2-1; possibly TRBD2 for D (5 bases). The J call is uncertain, as TRBJ2-7 better fits the DNA end. This CDR3 region has 13 residues. Germline V gives CDR1 MNHNS, CDR2 SASEGT. CDR3 region: CASSEPYRGEQYF. The CDR3 DNA follows: TGTGCCAGCAGTGAACCATACAGAGGGGAGCAGTACTTC.